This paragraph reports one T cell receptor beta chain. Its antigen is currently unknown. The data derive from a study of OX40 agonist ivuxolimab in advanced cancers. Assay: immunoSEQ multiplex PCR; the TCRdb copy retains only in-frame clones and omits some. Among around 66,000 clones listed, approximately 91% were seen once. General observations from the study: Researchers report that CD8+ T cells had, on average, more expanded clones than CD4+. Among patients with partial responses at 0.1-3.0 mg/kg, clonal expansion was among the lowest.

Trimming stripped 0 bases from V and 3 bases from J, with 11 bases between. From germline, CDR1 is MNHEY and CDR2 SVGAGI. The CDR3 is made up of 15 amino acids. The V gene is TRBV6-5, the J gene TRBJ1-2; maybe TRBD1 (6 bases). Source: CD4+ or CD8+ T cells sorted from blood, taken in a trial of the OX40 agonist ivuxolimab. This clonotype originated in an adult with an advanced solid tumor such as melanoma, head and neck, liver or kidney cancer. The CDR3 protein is CASSYSKGGYYGYTF. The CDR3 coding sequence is TGTGCCAGCAGTTACTCGAAGGGGGGGTACTATGGCTACACCTTC.